Below, 26 T cell receptor beta chains from the same sample are listed, as sequenced in a study of T cells in Graves' hyperthyroidism and ophthalmopathy. Amplification targeted TCR beta CDR3 regions from RNA transcripts. First-round RT-PCR targeting the TCR CDR3 was performed with the HTBI primer set. TCRdb reprocessed the multiplex PCR reads with MiXCR, giving one entry per CDR3 protein. The sample lists 550,000 to 700,000 distinct CDR3 sequences; 35% to 55% were seen once. Material for sequencing was peripheral blood or thyroid tissue (not recorded which). The receptor source for this set is an adult woman with Graves' disease, either hyperthyroidism or ophthalmopathy (not recorded which).

V is TRBV9 and J is TRBJ1-4, with D possibly being TRBD1 (5 bases). Per the germline V gene, CDR1 is SGDLS and CDR2 is YYNGEE. Deletions cut 4 bases from V and 4 bases from J, with 11 bases between. The CDR3 is 14 residues long. The CDR3 region is CASSWEGSNEKLFF. For the CDR3, the DNA is TGTGCCAGCAGCTGGGAGGGGAGTAATGAAAAACTGTTTTTT.

V usage is TRBV19 and J usage is TRBJ1-1; D is uncertain. From germline, CDR1 is LNHDA and CDR2 SQIVND (reference sequence). The CDR3 has 12 amino acids. Trimming pared 6 bases from V and 2 bases from J, leaving 7 bases between. The CDR3 is CASRRFNTEAFF. The CDR3, as DNA: TGTGCCAGTAGACGGTTCAACACTGAAGCTTTCTTT.

CDR3 in amino acids: CSVGSRLGYTF. The CDR3 region has the DNA TGCAGCGTTGGCTCCAGGCTGGGCTACACCTTC. This chain links TRBV29-1 with TRBJ1-2; unclear D gene. From germline, CDR1 is SQVTM and CDR2 ANQGSEA. The CDR3 is made up of 11 amino acids. With 4 bases removed from V and 8 bases from J, the gap between germline ends came to 11 bases.

Concerning this clonotype itself: One base away lies a much larger clone, so this may be a sequencing read error. V usage is TRBV4-1 and J usage is TRBJ1-2; 8 bases align to TRBD1. The CDR3 is 15 residues long. Unmatched junction bases numbered 5, after V lost 0 bases and J lost 5 bases. Germline CDR1 and CDR2: MGHRA and YSYEKL. CDR3 region: CASSQETGVRYGYTF. CDR3 bases: TGCGCCAGCAGCCAAGAGACAGGGGTTCGATATGGCTACACCTTC.

V and J are TRBV20-1 and TRBJ2-3; 12 bases fit TRBD2. The CDR3 extends over 16 amino acids. V trimming: 1 base; J trimming: 5 bases; junction bases outside the gene matches: 7. The V gene's germline CDR1 is DFQATT and CDR2 SNEGSKA (reference sequence). The DNA for the CDR3 is TGCAGTGCTAGAGCCGGACTAGCGGGATATAGAGATACGCAGTATTTT. Translating it yields CSARAGLAGYRDTQYF.

Concerning this clonotype: The conserved phenylalanine or tryptophan is not found at the CDR3 terminus, so this likely reflects a read error. J is TRBJ1-1 and V is TRBV7-2; a possible D gene is TRBD1 (5 bases). Germline V gene sequence: CDR1 SGHTA, CDR2 FQGNSA. This CDR3 spans 14 amino acids. CDR3 nucleotides: TGTGCCGGCAGTTACCTCGGGGGGGAAACTGAAGCTTTCTCT. Its protein product is CAGSYLGGETEAFS.

This clonotype was counted many times. CDR3 DNA: TGTGCCAGCAGCCCAGAGGAGGGGCGGGCCGGGGAGCTGTTTTTT. This gives the protein CASSPEEGRAGELFF. V is TRBV4-2 and J is TRBJ2-2; TRBD2 is a possible D gene (6 bases). The length of the CDR3 is 15 residues. The germline V and J ends were trimmed by 4 bases and 6 bases, with 15 bases remaining between them. Looked up from germline, CDR1 is LGHNA and CDR2 is YNFKEQ.

Ten or more counts support this clonotype. V usage is TRBV29-1 and J usage is TRBJ2-7, with 7 bases lining up with TRBD1. V gave up 6 bases and J gave up 0 bases; unmatched junction bases: 8. The CDR3 covers 14 residues. From germline, CDR1 is SQVTM and CDR2 ANQGSEA. The CDR3 is CSVGLRQGSYEQYF. CDR3 coding DNA: TGCAGCGTGGGGCTTAGACAGGGCTCCTACGAGCAGTACTTC.

This clonotype was seen at least ten times. CDR3 loop: CASSLTGPAFF. As DNA, the CDR3 is TGTGCCAGCAGTTTGACAGGTCCAGCTTTCTTT. The chain couples TRBV12-3 or TRBV12-4 to TRBJ1-1; D is perhaps TRBD1 (6 bases). This CDR3 has 11 residues. Trimming stripped 3 bases from V and 10 bases from J, with 9 bases between.

This clonotype was observed at least ten times. The genes are TRBV7-9 and TRBJ1-3; D unresolved. V lost 0 bases and J 3 bases, leaving 3 bases between the germline ends. The germline V gene encodes CDR1 SEHNR and CDR2 FQNEAQ (reference sequence). The CDR3 totals 13 residues. CDR3 sequence reads: CASSLALGNTIYF. Here the CDR3 DNA reads TGTGCCAGCAGCTTAGCTCTTGGAAACACCATATATTTT.

The chain recombines TRBV24-1 with TRBJ1-3; no firm D call. Germline loops: CDR1 KGHDR, CDR2 SFDVKD. Trimming left V 4 bases short and J 0 bases short, with 9 bases between. The CDR3 totals 15 residues. CDR3 protein: CATSDPVSSGNTIYF. CDR3 coding DNA: TGTGCCACCAGTGACCCCGTATCCTCTGGAAACACCATATATTTT.

This chain joins TRBV30 and TRBJ1-1, with D tentatively TRBD1 (5 bases). Germline V gene lookup returns CDR1 GTSNPN and CDR2 SVGIG (reference sequence). This CDR3 has 14 residues. With 3 bases removed from V and 7 bases from J, the gap between germline ends came to 18 bases. The CDR3 DNA is TGTGCCTGGAGCCTTGGGGGTCCGGAGGTTGAAGCTTTCTTT. Translation gives CAWSLGGPEVEAFF. Complete variable domain (other parts from reference TRBV30 and TRBJ1-1): SQTIHQWPATLVQPVGSPLSLECTVEGTSNPNLYWYRQAAGRGLQLLFYSVGIGQISSEVPQNLSASRPQDRQFILSSKKLLLSDSGFYLCAWSLGGPEVEAFFGQGTRLTVV.

This clonotype was found many times. J is TRBJ2-7 and V is TRBV20-1; 7 bases match TRBD2. Losses at the gene ends were 6 bases for V and 6 bases for J; bases not matched to a gene: 17. In germline, CDR1 is DFQATT, CDR2 SNEGSKA (reference sequence). The CDR3 contains 15 residues. This chain's CDR3 is CSASYASGGPREQYF. In nucleotides, the CDR3 is TGCAGTGCCAGCTATGCCTCGGGAGGTCCGCGCGAGCAGTACTTC.

This clonotype was found many times. DNA of the CDR3: TGTGCCACCAGTGACCCTAACGAACGCGAGCAGTACTTC. Translated: CATSDPNEREQYF. This sequence joins TRBV24-1 and TRBJ2-7; D gene uncertain. Looked up from germline, CDR1 is KGHDR and CDR2 is SFDVKD. This CDR3 is built from 13 residues. The germline V and J ends were trimmed by 4 bases and 6 bases, with 12 bases remaining between them.

The CDR3 is CSAAGGRYNEQFF. In DNA, the CDR3 is TGCAGTGCGGCGGGGGGGCGTTACAATGAGCAGTTCTTC. The V gene is TRBV20-1, the J gene TRBJ2-1, with 9 positions matching TRBD2. The V gene end was trimmed by 6 bases and the J gene end by 4 bases; junction bases not matched to a gene: 4. Per germline, CDR1 DFQATT and CDR2 SNEGSKA (reference sequence). This CDR3 is built from 13 residues.

The rearrangement joins TRBV7-9 to TRBJ2-7; perhaps TRBD2 as D (6 bases). From germline, CDR1 is SEHNR and CDR2 FQNEAQ (reference sequence). The CDR3 has 14 amino acids. The germline V and J ends were trimmed by 5 bases and 4 bases, with 15 bases remaining between them. The CDR3 spells CASSHPGRGYEQYF. The CDR3 bases are TGTGCCAGCAGCCATCCCGGGAGAGGTTACGAGCAGTACTTC.

This chain uses TRBV4-1 with TRBJ1-6; 8 bases match TRBD1. J was trimmed by 6 bases and V by 2 bases; bases with no gene match: 12. The CDR3 runs 18 residues. Looked up from germline, CDR1 is MGHRA and CDR2 is YSYEKL. The CDR3 loop reads CASSQMVSRTGTNSPLHF. The CDR3 DNA reads TGCGCCAGCAGCCAAATGGTGTCCCGGACAGGGACTAATTCACCCCTCCACTTT.

The chain couples TRBV6-5 to TRBJ2-6; perhaps TRBD2 as D (6 bases). The CDR3 has 16 residues. V lost 6 bases and J lost 2, with 14 bases in between. Per the germline V gene, CDR1 is MNHEY and CDR2 is SVGAGI. CDR3 residues: CASSPYPGAGANVLTF. The CDR3 DNA reads as TGTGCCAGCAGCCCCTACCCGGGAGCTGGGGCCAACGTCCTGACTTTC.

This clonotype was picked up many times. This chain uses TRBV7-9 with TRBJ2-7, with D maybe TRBD1 (6 bases). V was pared by 5 bases and J by 5 bases, with 22 bases between. The CDR3 totals 16 residues. In germline, CDR1 is SEHNR, CDR2 FQNEAQ (reference sequence). Here the CDR3 DNA reads TGTGCCAGCAGCGTTAGCCGATACAGGGCCGTTGACGAGCAGTACTTC. Translating gives CASSVSRYRAVDEQYF.

This clonotype was detected ten times or more. V usage is TRBV20-1 and J usage is TRBJ2-7; D is possibly TRBD2 (7 bases). Trimming stripped 4 bases from V and 1 base from J, with 17 bases between. Germline V gene lookup returns CDR1 DFQATT and CDR2 SNEGSKA (reference sequence). The CDR3 runs 15 residues. As DNA, the CDR3 is TGCAGTGCTAACCGCAAGGGGGGGAGATCCTACGAGCAGTACTTC. As protein: CSANRKGGRSYEQYF.

V usage is TRBV18 and J usage is TRBJ2-5; D uncertain. The germline V and J ends were trimmed by 3 bases and 1 base, with 9 bases remaining between them. The V gene's germline CDR1 is KGHSH and CDR2 LQKENI. This CDR3 comprises 14 residues. The CDR3, as DNA: TGTGCCAGCTCACCGTCAGACACCCAAGAGACCCAGTACTTC. This gives the protein CASSPSDTQETQYF.

J is TRBJ2-2 and V is TRBV9, with D perhaps being TRBD1 or TRBD2 (5 bases each). Trimming removed 7 bases at V and 4 bases at J, with 17 bases between. Germline loops: CDR1 SGDLS, CDR2 YYNGEE. CDR3 length: 15 residues. CDR3 loop: CASASQGFGTGELFF. The CDR3 DNA sequence: TGTGCCAGCGCTAGCCAGGGCTTTGGCACCGGGGAGCTGTTTTTT.

In its sample, this clonotype was seen many times. The chain links TRBV20-1 to TRBJ1-2; D is ambiguous. Germline V gene data show CDR1 as DFQATT and CDR2 as SNEGSKA (reference sequence). The CDR3 runs 15 residues. V was pared by 4 bases and J by 7 bases, with 22 bases between. Written as DNA, the CDR3 is TGCAGTGCTACTCCTTACTCGGGGTTCACGAGTGGCTACACCTTC. Protein product: CSATPYSGFTSGYTF.

V usage is TRBV7-2 and J usage is TRBJ2-7; 7 nucleotides line up with TRBD1. The ends lost 5 bases at V and 3 bases at J; junction bases unmatched: 10. The CDR3 totals 15 residues. Germline lookup yields CDR1 SGHTA and CDR2 FQGNSA. CDR3 DNA: TGTGCCAGCAGCACCTGGACAGGTGGAAGCTACGAGCAGTACTTC. Amino acids: CASSTWTGGSYEQYF. The full variable domain, with the rest looked up from reference TRBV7-2 and TRBJ2-7, is GAGVSQSPSNKVTEKGKDVELRCDPISGHTALYWYRQSLGQGLEFLIYFQGNSAPDKSGLPSDRFSAERTGGSVSTLTIQRTQQEDSAVYLCASSTWTGGSYEQYFGPGTRLTVT.

At least ten counts were recorded for this clonotype. The genes are TRBV5-1 and TRBJ2-5, with 12 nucleotides matching TRBD2. CDR1 SGHRS and CDR2 YFSETQ come from the germline V gene. Trimming at V came to 0 bases and at J to 4 bases, leaving 10 bases not matched to a gene. The CDR3 is 18 residues long. The CDR3 DNA follows: TGCGCCAGCAGCTTGGCACTAGCGGGAGGTACCGGGGGAGAGACCCAGTACTTC. Its translation is CASSLALAGGTGGETQYF.

The V call is TRBV6-5, the J call TRBJ2-7; 8 nucleotides line up with TRBD1. This CDR3 spans 12 amino acids. V was clipped by 8 bases and J by 5 bases; unmatched bases: 5. Germline CDR1 reads MNHEY; CDR2 reads SVGAGI. Here the CDR3 reads CASGRQGNEQYF. CDR3 coding DNA: TGTGCCAGCGGGCGACAGGGGAACGAGCAGTACTTC.